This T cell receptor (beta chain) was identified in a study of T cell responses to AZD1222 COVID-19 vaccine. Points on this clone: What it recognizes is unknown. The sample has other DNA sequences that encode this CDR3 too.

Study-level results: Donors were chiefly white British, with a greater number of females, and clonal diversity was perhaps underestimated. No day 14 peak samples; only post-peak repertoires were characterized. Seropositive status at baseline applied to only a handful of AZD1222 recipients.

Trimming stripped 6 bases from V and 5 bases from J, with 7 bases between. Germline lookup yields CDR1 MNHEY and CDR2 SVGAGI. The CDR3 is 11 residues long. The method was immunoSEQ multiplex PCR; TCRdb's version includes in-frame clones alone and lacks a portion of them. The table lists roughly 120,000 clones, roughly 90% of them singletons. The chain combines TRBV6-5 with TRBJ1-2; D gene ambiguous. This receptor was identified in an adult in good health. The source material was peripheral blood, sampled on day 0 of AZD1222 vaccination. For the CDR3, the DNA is TGTGCCAGCAGGAGGGATTATGGCTACACCTTC. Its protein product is CASRRDYGYTF.